This T cell receptor beta chain comes out of a study of shared clonotypes between healthy human individuals. Findings of the study overall: Clonotypes not shared had lower generation probabilities than those common to all four donors.

Source study methods: ImmunoSEQ only sent back junction sequences with no quality scores, so filtering was done differently. The assay was immunoSEQ multiplex PCR, and TCRdb's table has in-frame clones only and misses some. Clone size and V and J calls were adopted from that table, with D and trimming inferred from the DNA. The data hold around 720,000 clones, with around 78% observed a single time. V shed 8 bases and J shed 2 bases, with 13 bases lying between them. This CDR3 comprises 15 residues. Germline CDR1 is MDHEN and CDR2 is SYDVKM. Every donor, a Caucasian adult, lived in Nashville, Tennessee. On this clone itself: The antigen remains unidentified.

This receptor was taken from a woman in her twenties or thirties in good health. Material: memory CD4+ T cells sorted from blood. Indicated subset: CD45RA-negative fraction. The chain links TRBV28 to TRBJ2-6; TRBD1 or TRBD2 may be the D gene (6 bases each). DNA for the CDR3: TGTGCCAGCGAAGGGGGGCACGCTGGGGCCAACGTCCTGACTTTC. Its protein is CASEGGHAGANVLTF.